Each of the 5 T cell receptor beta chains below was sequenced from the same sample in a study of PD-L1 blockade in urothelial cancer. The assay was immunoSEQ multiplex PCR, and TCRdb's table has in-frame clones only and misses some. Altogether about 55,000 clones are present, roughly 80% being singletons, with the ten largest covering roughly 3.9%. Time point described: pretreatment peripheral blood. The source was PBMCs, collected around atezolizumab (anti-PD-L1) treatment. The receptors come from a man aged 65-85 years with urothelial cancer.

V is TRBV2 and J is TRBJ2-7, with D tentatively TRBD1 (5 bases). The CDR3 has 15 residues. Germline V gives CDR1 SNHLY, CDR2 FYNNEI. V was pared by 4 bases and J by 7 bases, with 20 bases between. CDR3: CASSVRTYRSEEQYF. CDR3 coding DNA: TGTGCCAGCAGTGTAAGGACATACCGATCAGAGGAGCAGTACTTC.

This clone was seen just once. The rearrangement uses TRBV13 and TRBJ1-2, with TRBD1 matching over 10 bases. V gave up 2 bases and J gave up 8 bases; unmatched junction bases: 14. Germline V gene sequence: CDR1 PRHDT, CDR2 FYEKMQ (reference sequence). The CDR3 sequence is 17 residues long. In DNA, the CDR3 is TGTGCCAGCAGCTTAAGGTCCCAACGGGACAGGGGAGGAGGCTACACCTTC. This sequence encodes CASSLRSQRDRGGGYTF.

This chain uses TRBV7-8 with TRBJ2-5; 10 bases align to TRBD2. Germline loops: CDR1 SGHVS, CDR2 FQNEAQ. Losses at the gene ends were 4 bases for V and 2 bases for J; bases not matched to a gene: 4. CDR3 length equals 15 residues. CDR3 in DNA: TGTGCCAGCAGCTCTCAGCGGGGGGGGCAAGAGACCCAGTACTTC. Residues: CASSSQRGGQETQYF.

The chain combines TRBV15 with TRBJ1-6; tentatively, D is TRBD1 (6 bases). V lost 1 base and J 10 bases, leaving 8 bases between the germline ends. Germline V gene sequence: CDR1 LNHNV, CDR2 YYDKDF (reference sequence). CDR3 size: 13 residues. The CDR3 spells CATSRGTGSPLHF. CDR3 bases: TGTGCCACCAGCAGAGGCACAGGGTCACCCCTCCACTTT.

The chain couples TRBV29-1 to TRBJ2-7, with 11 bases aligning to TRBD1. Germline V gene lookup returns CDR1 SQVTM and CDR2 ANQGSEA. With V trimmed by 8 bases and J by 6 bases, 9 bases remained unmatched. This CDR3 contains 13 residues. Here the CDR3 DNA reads TGCAGCATCCAATTGGGACAGGGGGGCGAGCAGTACTTC. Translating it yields CSIQLGQGGEQYF.